This is a list of T cell receptor beta chains from one sample in a study of T cells in Graves' hyperthyroidism and ophthalmopathy. TCRdb reanalysed the multiplex PCR reads using MiXCR and keeps one entry per CDR3 protein. The repertoire holds roughly 40,000 distinct CDR3 sequences, with around 56% as singletons. Sequencing was performed on blood. Receptors were obtained from a man aged 35 to 55 with Graves' ophthalmopathy. Both conserved end residues are part of each CDR3. The D gene is left open where the match is weak. Size is omitted from some rows. Given values are once, few, many or a class for expanded clones.

size	J	V	D	CDR3	DNA
many	TRBJ2-3	TRBV20-1	TRBD2	CSGKTSGGSDTQYF	TGCAGTGGAAAAACTAGCGGGGGGTCAGATACGCAGTATTTT
NA	TRBJ2-7	TRBV5-7	NA	CASSGRGPSHEQYF	TGTGCCAGCAGCGGACGGGGCCCCTCACACGAGCAGTACTTC
NA	TRBJ2-7	TRBV24-1	NA	CATARGDEQYF	TGTGCCACCGCGAGGGGCGACGAGCAGTACTTC
many	TRBJ2-1	TRBV6-5	NA	CASSGLDNEQFF	TGTGCCAGCAGTGGGTTGGACAATGAGCAGTTCTTC
medium-sized	TRBJ2-3	TRBV25-1	NA	CASRATQRGSTDTQYF	TGTGCCAGCAGAGCTACTCAGCGTGGTAGCACAGATACGCAGTATTTT
once	TRBJ2-3	TRBV20-1	TRBD2	CSASARTSGRSTDTQYF	TGCAGTGCTAGCGCCCGGACTAGCGGGAGGTCCACAGATACGCAGTATTTT
NA	TRBJ1-2	TRBV7-9	NA	CASSLSDRGYTF	TGTGCCAGCAGCTTATCGGACCGTGGCTACACCTTC
NA	TRBJ2-7	TRBV11-2	NA	CASSLGWTPSEQYF	TGTGCCAGCAGCTTAGGCTGGACTCCAAGCGAGCAGTACTTC
many	TRBJ2-7	TRBV27	NA	CASSSLAGPYEQYF	TGTGCCAGCAGTTCGCTTGCGGGCCCTTACGAGCAGTACTTC
NA	TRBJ1-2	TRBV28	NA	CASTGVRGRDYTF	TGTGCCAGCACGGGGGTCCGGGGACGGGACTACACCTTC
many	TRBJ2-1	TRBV7-3	NA	CASSLTGGREYNEQFF	TGTGCCAGCAGCTTAACCGGGGGGCGGGAGTACAATGAGCAGTTCTTC
NA	TRBJ2-5	TRBV4-3	TRBD2	CASSRDAHDLAGWYQETQYF	TGCGCCAGCAGCCGAGATGCCCACGACCTAGCGGGGTGGTACCAAGAGACCCAGTACTTC
many	TRBJ2-2	TRBV5-1	TRBD2	CASSSSLAGAGGELFF	TGCGCCAGCAGCTCGTCCTTAGCGGGAGCTGGCGGGGAGCTGTTTTTT
many	TRBJ1-2	TRBV28	NA	CASSLRGYGYTF	TGTGCCAGCAGTTTAAGGGGCTATGGCTACACCTTC
NA	TRBJ1-4	TRBV3-1	NA	CASSQLGGGAGEKLLF	TGTGCCAGCAGCCAACTGGGGGGGGGCGCGGGTGAAAAACTGCTTTTT
NA	TRBJ1-5	TRBV12-1	NA	CPPTLLAQHF	TGTCCTCCTACGCTGCTGGCACAGCATTTT
NA	TRBJ2-7	TRBV6-5	NA	CASGRNVEQYF	TGTGCCAGCGGACGGAATGTGGAGCAGTACTTC
NA	TRBJ1-2	TRBV6-1	NA	CASSEYGGSSGNTF	TGTGCCAGCAGTGAATACGGGGGGTCCTCTGGAAACACCTTC
medium-sized	TRBJ2-1	TRBV2	TRBD1	CASSDETGGNEQFF	TGTGCCAGCAGTGACGAGACAGGGGGTAATGAGCAGTTCTTC
medium-sized	TRBJ2-1	TRBV20-1	NA	CSASGLENEQFF	TGCAGTGCTAGCGGGCTAGAGAATGAGCAGTTCTTC
NA	TRBJ1-2	TRBV20-1	TRBD1	CSAPQGGGGYTF	TGCAGTGCCCCGCAGGGGGGCGGTGGCTACACCTTC
many	TRBJ2-7	TRBV6-5	NA	CASRSTGFEQYF	TGTGCCAGCAGGTCAACGGGGTTTGAGCAGTACTTC
NA	TRBJ2-3	TRBV9	TRBD2	CASSVLTSGGAGTQYF	TGTGCCAGCAGCGTCCTGACTAGCGGGGGGGCCGGTACGCAGTATTTT
NA	TRBJ2-1	TRBV10-2	NA	CASSQGGPNEQFF	TGCGCCAGCAGTCAAGGGGGGCCGAATGAGCAGTTCTTC
many	TRBJ1-2	TRBV3-1	NA	CASSQDRVQGYTF	TGTGCCAGCAGCCAAGATCGCGTACAGGGCTACACCTTC
NA	TRBJ1-1	TRBV20-1	NA	CSASGPTEAFF	TGCAGTGCTAGCGGTCCAACTGAAGCTTTCTTT
many	TRBJ1-1	TRBV6-4	TRBD1	CASRPRDSSLTEAFF	TGTGCCAGCAGACCCCGGGACAGCAGTCTAACTGAAGCTTTCTTT
NA	TRBJ2-1	TRBV19	NA	CASGIDPRGEQFF	TGTGCCAGTGGTATAGACCCGAGGGGAGAGCAGTTCTTC
many	TRBJ2-3	TRBV4-2	TRBD2	CASSQGGFGGFGGSPADTQYF	TGTGCCAGCAGCCAAGGGGGTTTTGGTGGATTTGGCGGGAGCCCCGCAGATACGCAGTATTTT
medium-sized	TRBJ2-5	TRBV24-1	TRBD1	CATPGVTGGGQETQYF	TGTGCCACCCCAGGCGTTACAGGGGGCGGCCAAGAGACCCAGTACTTC
NA	TRBJ2-3	TRBV4-1	NA	CASSRDGLDTQYF	TGCGCCAGCAGCCGGGACGGGTTAGATACGCAGTATTTT
many	TRBJ1-6	TRBV7-9	TRBD1	CASSPPGGTAYNSPLHF	TGTGCCAGCAGCCCTCCCGGCGGGACAGCCTATAATTCACCCCTCCACTTT
NA	TRBJ1-4	TRBV27	TRBD1	CASSLRIPGTGVIKLFF	TGTGCCAGCAGTTTACGAATACCCGGGACAGGGGTTATCAAACTGTTTTTT
NA	TRBJ1-3	TRBV20-1	TRBD1	CSANPEGADGNTIYF	TGCAGTGCGAACCCCGAGGGGGCCGATGGAAACACCATATATTTT
many	TRBJ2-7	TRBV7-3	NA	CASSLGGVNEQYF	TGTGCCAGCAGCTTAGGAGGGGTTAACGAGCAGTACTTC
few	TRBJ2-2	TRBV3-1	NA	CASSQMISNTGELFF	TGTGCCAGCAGCCAAATGATCTCGAACACCGGGGAGCTGTTTTTT
many	TRBJ1-3	TRBV5-1	NA	CASNPHRERGSGNTIYF	TGCGCCAGCAACCCACACAGGGAACGGGGTTCTGGAAACACCATATATTTT
NA	TRBJ2-1	TRBV24-1	TRBD1	CATSDGGQCHEQFF	TGTGCCACCAGTGATGGGGGACAGTGCCATGAGCAGTTCTTC
NA	TRBJ1-1	TRBV5-1	NA	CASSATSANTEAFF	TGCGCCAGCAGTGCTACTAGCGCTAACACTGAAGCTTTCTTT
NA	TRBJ1-3	TRBV30	NA	CAWSVGLTNSGNTIYF	TGTGCCTGGAGTGTGGGGCTTACCAACTCTGGAAACACCATATATTTT
many	TRBJ1-1	TRBV27	NA	CASSALRLGGGKAFF	TGTGCCAGCAGCGCCCTACGGTTGGGGGGCGGCAAAGCTTTCTTT
many	TRBJ2-3	TRBV27	NA	CASTQWSGTDTQYF	TGTGCCAGCACCCAATGGTCGGGCACAGATACGCAGTATTTT
many	TRBJ2-5	TRBV4-1	NA	CASSQGGTGGETQYF	TGCGCCAGCAGCCAAGGAGGGACTGGGGGGGAGACCCAGTACTTC
NA	TRBJ1-2	TRBV25-1	NA	CASSEYKGNYGYTF	TGTGCCAGCAGTGAATATAAGGGGAACTATGGCTACACCTTC
many	TRBJ1-3	TRBV20-1	NA	CSARDGGYSSGNTIYF	TGCAGTGCTAGAGATGGGGGTTATTCCTCTGGAAACACCATATATTTT
NA	TRBJ2-5	TRBV9	NA	CASSPTLGPSWTQYF	TGTGCCAGCAGCCCTACCCTGGGACCCTCGTGGACCCAGTACTTC
many	TRBJ2-1	TRBV19	TRBD1	CASAPGGLAYNEQFF	TGTGCCAGTGCCCCAGGGGGTTTAGCCTACAATGAGCAGTTCTTC
many	TRBJ1-1	TRBV9	TRBD1	CASGQGQDTEAFF	TGTGCCAGCGGACAGGGGCAGGACACTGAAGCTTTCTTT
many	TRBJ2-1	TRBV5-1	NA	CASSRGYTEQFF	TGCGCCAGCAGCCGAGGGTACACTGAGCAGTTCTTC
once	TRBJ2-3	TRBV12-3/TRBV12-4	TRBD1	CASSLARTGLDTQYF	TGTGCAAGCAGTTTAGCAAGGACAGGGTTAGATACGCAGTATTTT
many	TRBJ2-7	TRBV20-1	NA	CSARTGLIYEQYF	TGCAGTGCTAGGACAGGCTTAATCTACGAGCAGTACTTC
NA	TRBJ2-1	TRBV7-6	NA	CAGSLGGPTGVVEQFF	TGCGCCGGCAGCTTGGGGGGGCCGACAGGGGTCGTTGAGCAGTTCTTC